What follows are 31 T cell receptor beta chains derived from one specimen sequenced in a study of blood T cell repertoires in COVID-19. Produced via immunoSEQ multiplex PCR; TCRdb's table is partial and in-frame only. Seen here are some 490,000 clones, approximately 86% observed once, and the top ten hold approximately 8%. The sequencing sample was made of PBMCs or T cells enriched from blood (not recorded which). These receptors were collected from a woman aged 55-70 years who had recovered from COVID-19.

CDR3 nucleotides: TGTGCCAGCAGCTACGGGGGGGCCTTCTACAATGAGCAGTTCTTC. Translated, it gives CASSYGGAFYNEQFF. The rearrangement links TRBV6-5 to TRBJ2-1; 8 bases align to TRBD2. Germline-derived CDR1 and CDR2 are MNHEY and SVGAGI. V trimming: 6 bases; J trimming: 3 bases; junction bases outside the gene matches: 7. The CDR3 length is 15 residues.

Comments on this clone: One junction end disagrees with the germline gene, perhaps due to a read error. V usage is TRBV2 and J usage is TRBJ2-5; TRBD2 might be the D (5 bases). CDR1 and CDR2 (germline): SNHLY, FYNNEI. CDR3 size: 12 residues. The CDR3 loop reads CASSVGLVEQNF. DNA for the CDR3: TGTGCCAGCAGTGTAGGACTGGTAGAACAGAACTTC.

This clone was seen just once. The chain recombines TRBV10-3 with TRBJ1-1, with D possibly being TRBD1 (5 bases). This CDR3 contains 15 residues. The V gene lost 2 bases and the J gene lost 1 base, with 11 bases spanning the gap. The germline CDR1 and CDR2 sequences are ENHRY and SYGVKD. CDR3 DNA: TGTGCCATCAGTGAGGCGGGACTGAGGAACACTGAAGCTTTCTTT. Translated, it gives CAISEAGLRNTEAFF.

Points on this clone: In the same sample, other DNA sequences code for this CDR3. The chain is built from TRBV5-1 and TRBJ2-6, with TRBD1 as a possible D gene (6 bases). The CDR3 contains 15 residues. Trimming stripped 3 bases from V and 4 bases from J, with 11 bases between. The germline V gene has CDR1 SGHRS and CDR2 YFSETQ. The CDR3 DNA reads TGCGCCAGCAGCTCAGGACAGTCGGGGGCCAACGTCCTGACTTTC. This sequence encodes CASSSGQSGANVLTF.

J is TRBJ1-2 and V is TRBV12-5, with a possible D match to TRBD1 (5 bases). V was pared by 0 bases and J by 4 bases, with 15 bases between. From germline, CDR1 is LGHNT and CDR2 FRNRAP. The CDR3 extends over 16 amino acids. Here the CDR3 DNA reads TGTGCTAGTGGTTTGGTACCCATCCAGGGCGGCTATGGCTACACCTTC. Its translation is CASGLVPIQGGYGYTF.

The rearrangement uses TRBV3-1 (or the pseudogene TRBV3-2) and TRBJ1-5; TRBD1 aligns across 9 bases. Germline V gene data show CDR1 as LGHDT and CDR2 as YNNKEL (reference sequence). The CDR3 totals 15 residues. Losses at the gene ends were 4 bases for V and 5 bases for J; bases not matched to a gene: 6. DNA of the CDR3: TGTGCCAGCAGCCTCCACAGGGGGCCGGATCAGCCCCAGCATTTT. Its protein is CASSLHRGPDQPQHF.

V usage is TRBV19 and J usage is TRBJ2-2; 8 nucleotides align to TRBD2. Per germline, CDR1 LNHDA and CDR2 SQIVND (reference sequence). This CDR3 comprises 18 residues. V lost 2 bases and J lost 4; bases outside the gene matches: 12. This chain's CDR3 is CASSINGSPGGVTGELFF. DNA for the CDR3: TGTGCCAGTAGTATAAATGGCAGTCCGGGAGGGGTCACCGGGGAGCTGTTTTTT.

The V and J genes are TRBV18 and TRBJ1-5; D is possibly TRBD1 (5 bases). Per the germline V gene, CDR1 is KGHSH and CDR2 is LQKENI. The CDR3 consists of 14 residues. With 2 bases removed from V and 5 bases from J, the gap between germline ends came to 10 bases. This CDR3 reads CASSPSGGHQPQHF. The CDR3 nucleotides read TGTGCCAGCTCACCATCCGGGGGTCATCAGCCCCAGCATTTT.

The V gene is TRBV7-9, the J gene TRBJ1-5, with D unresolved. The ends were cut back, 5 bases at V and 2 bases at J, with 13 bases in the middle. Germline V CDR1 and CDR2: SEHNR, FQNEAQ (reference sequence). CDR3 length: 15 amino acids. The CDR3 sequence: CASSRGGEGNQPQHF. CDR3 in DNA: TGTGCCAGCAGCCGTGGCGGGGAGGGCAATCAGCCCCAGCATTTT.

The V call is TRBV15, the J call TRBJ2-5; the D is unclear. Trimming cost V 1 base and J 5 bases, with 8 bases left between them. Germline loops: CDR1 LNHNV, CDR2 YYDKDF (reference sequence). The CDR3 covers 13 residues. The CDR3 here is CATSRGLVETQYF. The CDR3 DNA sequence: TGTGCCACCAGCAGAGGACTTGTCGAGACCCAGTACTTC.

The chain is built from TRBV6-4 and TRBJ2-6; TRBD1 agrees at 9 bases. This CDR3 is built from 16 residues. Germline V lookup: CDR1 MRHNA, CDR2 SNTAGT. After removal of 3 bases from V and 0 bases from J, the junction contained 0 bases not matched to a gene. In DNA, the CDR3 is TGTGCCAGCAGTGAACAGGGGGCCTCTGGGGCCAACGTCCTGACTTTC. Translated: CASSEQGASGANVLTF.

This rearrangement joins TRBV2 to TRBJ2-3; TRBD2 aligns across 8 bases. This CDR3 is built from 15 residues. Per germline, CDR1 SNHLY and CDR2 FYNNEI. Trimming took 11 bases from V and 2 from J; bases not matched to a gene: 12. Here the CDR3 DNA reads TGTGCCCTCATGCCCGGGGGGGGAAACACAGATACGCAGTATTTT. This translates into CALMPGGGNTDTQYF.

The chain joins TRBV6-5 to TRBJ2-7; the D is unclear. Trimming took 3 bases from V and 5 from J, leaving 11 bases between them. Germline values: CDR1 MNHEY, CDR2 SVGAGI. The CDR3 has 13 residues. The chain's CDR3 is CASSYGAYHEQYV. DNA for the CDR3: TGTGCCAGCAGTTATGGTGCCTACCACGAGCAGTACGTC.

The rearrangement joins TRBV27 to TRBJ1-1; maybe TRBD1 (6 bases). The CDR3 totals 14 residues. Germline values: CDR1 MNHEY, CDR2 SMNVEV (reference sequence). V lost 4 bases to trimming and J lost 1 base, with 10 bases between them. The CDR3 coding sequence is TGTGCCAGCAGTTACAGGGCCGGGAACACTGAAGCTTTCTTT. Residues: CASSYRAGNTEAFF.

For the CDR3, the DNA is TGTGCCAGCAGCAAAGTTGGGCATAGTGACGGACAGAGCATTAACACCGGGGAGCTGTTTTTT. It specifies CASSKVGHSDGQSINTGELFF. The V gene is TRBV21-1, the J gene TRBJ2-2; the D call in the table, TRBD1, was not verified against the DNA. TRBV21-1 is deemed a pseudogene. The CDR3 spans 21 residues.

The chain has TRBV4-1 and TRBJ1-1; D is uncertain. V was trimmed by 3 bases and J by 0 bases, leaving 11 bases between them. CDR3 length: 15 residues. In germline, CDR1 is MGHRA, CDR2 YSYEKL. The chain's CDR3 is CASSQRDIMNTEAFF. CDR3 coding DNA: TGCGCCAGCAGCCAGAGAGACATCATGAACACTGAAGCTTTCTTT.

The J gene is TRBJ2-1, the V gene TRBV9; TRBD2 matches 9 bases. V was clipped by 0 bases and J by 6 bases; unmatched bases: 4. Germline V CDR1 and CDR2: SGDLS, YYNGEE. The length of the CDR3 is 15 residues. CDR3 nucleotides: TGTGCCAGCAGCGTAGAACTAGCGGGTCCCAATGAGCAGTTCTTC. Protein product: CASSVELAGPNEQFF.

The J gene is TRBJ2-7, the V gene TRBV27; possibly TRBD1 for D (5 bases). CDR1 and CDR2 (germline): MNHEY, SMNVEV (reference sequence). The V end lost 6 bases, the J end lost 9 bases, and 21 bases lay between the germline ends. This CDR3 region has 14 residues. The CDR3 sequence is CASSAHPGLERQYV. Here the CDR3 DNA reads TGTGCCAGCAGCGCACATCCAGGGCTGGAGAGGCAGTACGTC.

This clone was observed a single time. The CDR3 nucleotides are TGTGCCAGCGCAAAGGGGGCAGGCCTAAGGAATCAGCCCCAGCATTTT. Its translation is CASAKGAGLRNQPQHF. The chain carries TRBV28 and TRBJ1-5, with 7 nucleotides matching TRBD1. Germline CDR1 and CDR2: MDHEN and SYDVKM. Germline trimming cut 8 bases from V and 4 bases from J; bases unmatched to any gene: 14. This CDR3 has 16 residues.

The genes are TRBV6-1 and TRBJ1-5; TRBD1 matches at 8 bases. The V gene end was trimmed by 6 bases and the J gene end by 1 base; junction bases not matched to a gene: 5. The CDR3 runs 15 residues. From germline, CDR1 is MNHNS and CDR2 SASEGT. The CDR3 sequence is CASSRTGISNQPQHF. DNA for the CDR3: TGTGCCAGCAGCCGGACAGGGATAAGCAATCAGCCCCAGCATTTT.

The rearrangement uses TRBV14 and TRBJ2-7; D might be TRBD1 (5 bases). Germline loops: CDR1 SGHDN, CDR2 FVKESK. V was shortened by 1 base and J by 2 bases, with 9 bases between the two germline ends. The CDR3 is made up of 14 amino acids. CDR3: CASSQGIGAYEQYF. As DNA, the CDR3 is TGTGCCAGCAGCCAAGGGATAGGGGCCTACGAGCAGTACTTC. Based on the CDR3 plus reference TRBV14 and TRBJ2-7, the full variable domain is EAGVTQFPSHSVIEKGQTVTLRCDPISGHDNLYWYRRVMGKEIKFLLHFVKESKQDESGMPNNRFLAERTGGTYSTLKVQPAELEDSGVYFCASSQGIGAYEQYFGPGTRLTVT.

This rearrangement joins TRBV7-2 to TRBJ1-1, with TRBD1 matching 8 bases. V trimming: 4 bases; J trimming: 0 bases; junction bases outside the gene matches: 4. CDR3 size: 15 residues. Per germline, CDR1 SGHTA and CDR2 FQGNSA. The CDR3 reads CASSSRTGLNTEAFF. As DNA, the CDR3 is TGTGCCAGCAGCTCACGGACAGGGCTGAACACTGAAGCTTTCTTT.

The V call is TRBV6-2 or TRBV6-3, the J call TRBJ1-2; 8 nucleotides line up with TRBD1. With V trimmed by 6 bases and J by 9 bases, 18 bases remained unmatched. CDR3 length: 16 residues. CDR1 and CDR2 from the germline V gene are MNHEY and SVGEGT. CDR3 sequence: CASSPPVYRDRSRYTF. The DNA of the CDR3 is TGTGCCAGCAGCCCCCCGGTATACCGGGACAGGAGTCGCTACACCTTC.

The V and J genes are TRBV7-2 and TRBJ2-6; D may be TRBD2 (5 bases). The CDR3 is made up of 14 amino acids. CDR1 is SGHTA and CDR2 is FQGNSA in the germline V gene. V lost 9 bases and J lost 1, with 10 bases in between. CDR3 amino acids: CARGADSGANVLTF. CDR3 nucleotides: TGTGCCAGGGGAGCGGATTCTGGGGCCAACGTCCTGACTTTC.

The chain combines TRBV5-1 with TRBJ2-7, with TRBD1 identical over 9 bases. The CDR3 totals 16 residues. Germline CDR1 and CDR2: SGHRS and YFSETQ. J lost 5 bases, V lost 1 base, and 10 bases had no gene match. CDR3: CASSLSVTGGPHEQYF. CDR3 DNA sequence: TGCGCCAGCAGCTTGTCCGTGACAGGGGGTCCACACGAGCAGTACTTC.

The CDR3 DNA is TGTGCCATCAGTCCGGGACAGGTCAACTACGAGCAGTACTTC. Translating gives CAISPGQVNYEQYF. J is TRBJ2-7 and V is TRBV10-3; 8 nucleotides line up with TRBD1. V shed 5 bases, J shed 3 bases, and the junction held 6 bases outside the gene matches. Germline lookup yields CDR1 ENHRY and CDR2 SYGVKD. The CDR3 runs 14 residues.

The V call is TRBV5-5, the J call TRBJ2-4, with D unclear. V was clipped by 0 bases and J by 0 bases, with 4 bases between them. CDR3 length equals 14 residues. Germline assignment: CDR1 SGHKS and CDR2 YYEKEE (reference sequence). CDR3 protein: CASSLALAKNIQYF. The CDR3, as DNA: TGTGCCAGCAGCTTGGCCCTAGCCAAAAACATTCAGTACTTC.

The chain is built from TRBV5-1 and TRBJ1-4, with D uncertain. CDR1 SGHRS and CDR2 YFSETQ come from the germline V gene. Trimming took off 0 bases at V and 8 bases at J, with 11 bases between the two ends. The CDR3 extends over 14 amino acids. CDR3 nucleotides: TGCGCCAGCAGCTTGGCTACAGCCCCCGAAAAACTGTTTTTT. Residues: CASSLATAPEKLFF.

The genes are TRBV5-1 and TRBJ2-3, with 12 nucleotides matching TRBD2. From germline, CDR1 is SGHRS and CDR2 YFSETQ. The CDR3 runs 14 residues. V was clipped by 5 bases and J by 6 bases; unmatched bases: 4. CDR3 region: CASSIGLAGDTQYF. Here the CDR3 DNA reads TGCGCCAGCAGTATAGGACTAGCGGGGGATACGCAGTATTTT.

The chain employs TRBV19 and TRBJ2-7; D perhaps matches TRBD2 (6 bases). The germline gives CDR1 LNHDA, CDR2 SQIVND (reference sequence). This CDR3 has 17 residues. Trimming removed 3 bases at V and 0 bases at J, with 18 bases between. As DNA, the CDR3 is TGTGCCAGTAGTATGGTTTTTGTAGGAGGGCACTCCTACGAGCAGTACTTC. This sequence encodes CASSMVFVGGHSYEQYF. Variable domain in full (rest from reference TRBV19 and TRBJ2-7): DGGITQSPKYLFRKEGQNVTLSCEQNLNHDAMYWYRQDPGQGLRLIYYSQIVNDFQKGDIAEGYSVSREKKESFPLTVTSAQKNPTAFYLCASSMVFVGGHSYEQYFGPGTRLTVT.

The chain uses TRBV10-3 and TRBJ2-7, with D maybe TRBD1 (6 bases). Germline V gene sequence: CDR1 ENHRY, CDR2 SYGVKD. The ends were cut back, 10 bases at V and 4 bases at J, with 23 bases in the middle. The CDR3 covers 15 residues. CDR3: CATASDRDNPYEQYF. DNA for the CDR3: TGTGCCACCGCCTCAGACCGGGACAACCCTTACGAGCAGTACTTC.